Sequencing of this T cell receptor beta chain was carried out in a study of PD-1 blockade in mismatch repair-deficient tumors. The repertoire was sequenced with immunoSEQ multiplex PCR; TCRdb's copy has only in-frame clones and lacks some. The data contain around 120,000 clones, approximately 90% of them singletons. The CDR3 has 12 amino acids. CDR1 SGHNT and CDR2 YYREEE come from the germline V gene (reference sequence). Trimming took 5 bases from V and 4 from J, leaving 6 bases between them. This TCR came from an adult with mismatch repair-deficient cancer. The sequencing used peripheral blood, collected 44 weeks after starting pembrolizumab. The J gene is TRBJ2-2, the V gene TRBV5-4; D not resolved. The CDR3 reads CASSHFTGELFF. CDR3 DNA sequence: TGTGCCAGCAGTCACTTCACCGGGGAGCTGTTTTTT.